This TCR beta chain was recovered during a study of T cell repertoires in cytomegalovirus infection. TCRdb reanalysed the reads using MiXCR and keeps one entry per CDR3 protein. The sample holds just under 300,000 distinct CDR3 sequences, about a tenth seen once. In its sample, this clonotype was seen a few times. The germline V gene has CDR1 SQVTM and CDR2 ANQGSEA. The CDR3 extends over 16 amino acids. J was trimmed by 1 base and V by 4 bases; bases with no gene match: 7. The origin of this receptor is a human donor in good health (CMV status not recorded). Some clones in this sample may be carry-over from other donors' samples. Sample: PBMCs. This chain links TRBV29-1 with TRBJ2-6; 7 positions match TRBD1. The CDR3 coding sequence is TGCAGCGTTGGGGAAAAGGGACAGTCTGGGGCCAACGTCCTGACTTTC. Protein product: CSVGEKGQSGANVLTF.